This T cell receptor beta chain was observed in a study of T-cell reconstitution after alpha-beta-depleted transplantation in children. Germline CDR1 and CDR2: SGHKS and YYEKEE (reference sequence). The CDR3 is made up of 14 amino acids. With 4 bases clipped from V and 4 bases from J, the junction kept 5 bases outside the gene matches. Construction of the TCRbeta library involved unique molecular identifiers. A single record per CDR3 protein comes from TCRdb applying MiXCR to the PCR reads. The sample shows 600,000 to 700,000 distinct CDR3 sequences, approximately 15% of them seen only once. This clonotype was recorded many times.

This chain uses TRBV5-5 with TRBJ2-4; 7 bases match TRBD1. Sequencing was performed on PBMCs from the stem cell graft donor, taken from the stem cell graft. This clonotype was sampled from a human donor who donated a stem cell graft to a child with acute myeloid leukemia. The CDR3 DNA sequence: TGTGCCAGCAGCCGCCGGGACAGTAAAAACATTCAGTACTTC. Residues: CASSRRDSKNIQYF. Supplemented by reference TRBV5-5 and TRBJ2-4, the full variable domain reads DAGVTQSPTHLIKTRGQQVTLRCSPISGHKSVSWYQQVLGQGPQFIFQYYEKEERGRGNFPDRFSARQFPNYSSELNVNALLLGDSALYLCASSRRDSKNIQYFGAGTRLSVL.